This record covers a single TCR beta chain. Its antigen remains unidentified. The germline V gene has CDR1 SGHDN and CDR2 FVKESK. Deletions cut 4 bases from V and 7 bases from J, with 25 bases between. The CDR3 is made up of 18 amino acids. This entry comes from a study of shared clonotypes between healthy human individuals. Study background: A couple of women and three men aged 18 to 49 made up the donors. Study conclusions and caveats: Rarefaction exposed incomplete sorted-subset sequencing despite large depth.

Sequenced by immunoSEQ multiplex PCR; TCRdb stores in-frame clones only, minus some. The top ten clones hold about 0.057% of a sample with roughly 640,000 clones, more than 95% of them seen once. The material sequenced was naive CD4+ T cells sorted from blood. Subset denoted: CD45RA+ positively selected. V is TRBV14 and J is TRBJ2-2; weak D call: TRBD2 (10 bases). The receptor comes from a woman under 40 in good health. CDR3 in amino acids: CASSLAGGPGTGHGELFF. DNA for the CDR3: TGTGCCAGCAGCCTAGCGGGGGGCCCCGGGACAGGGCACGGGGAGCTGTTTTTT.